The sequence of this TCR beta chain was determined in a study of regulatory T cells in long-lasting Graves disease. V was pared by 0 bases and J by 6 bases, with 4 bases of the junction left unmatched. The CDR3 spans 16 residues. Germline assignment: CDR1 SGHRS and CDR2 YFSETQ. The time point was: newly diagnosed GD, antithyroid drugs for less than 3 months. From RNA extracted from PBMCs, the TCR library was made. This clonotype has a handful of counts. The antigen remains unidentified. Study conclusions and caveats: For persistent Graves' patients, TCR diversity was lower than for newly diagnosed ones. Possibly, too few samples lowered accuracy.

Sequencing libraries for TCR beta were prepared with iRepertoire HTBI primers and Arm-PCR of CDR3 regions. TCRdb processed the multiplex PCR reads anew with MiXCR; each CDR3 protein has one entry. The sample has 350,000 to 550,000 distinct CDR3 sequences, about 14% seen once. The sample was also linked to a second study, of T cells in Graves' hyperthyroidism and ophthalmopathy. That source adds: Blood also held most thyroid clonotypes expanded beyond 0.001.

The material sequenced was peripheral blood mononuclear cells (PBMCs), taken at new diagnosis, from a patient treated with antithyroid drugs. This TCR was sampled from a woman between 50 and 59 years old with Graves disease. V is TRBV5-1 and J is TRBJ2-1; 12 nucleotides line up with TRBD2. The CDR3 DNA is TGCGCCAGCAGCTTGGGTACTAGCGGGAGGACCAATGAGCAGTTCTTC. Its translation: CASSLGTSGRTNEQFF.